This T cell receptor (beta chain) was found in a study of blood T cell repertoires in COVID-19. Here immunoSEQ multiplex PCR was the method, and the copy in TCRdb shows in-frame clones only, minus some. The sample has a few hundred thousand clones, about 88% seen once. Losses at the gene ends were 1 base for V and 5 bases for J; bases not matched to a gene: 5. Germline CDR1 and CDR2: SGHDN and FVKESK. The CDR3 sequence is 15 residues long. The rearrangement uses TRBV14 and TRBJ2-3, with 8 nucleotides matching TRBD1. The clonotype was recovered from a man aged 55 to 70 who had recovered from COVID-19. Input material: peripheral blood. CDR3 in DNA: TGTGCCAGCAGCCAAGTTCAGGGGGCCCGAGATACGCAGTATTTT. It yields the protein CASSQVQGARDTQYF.